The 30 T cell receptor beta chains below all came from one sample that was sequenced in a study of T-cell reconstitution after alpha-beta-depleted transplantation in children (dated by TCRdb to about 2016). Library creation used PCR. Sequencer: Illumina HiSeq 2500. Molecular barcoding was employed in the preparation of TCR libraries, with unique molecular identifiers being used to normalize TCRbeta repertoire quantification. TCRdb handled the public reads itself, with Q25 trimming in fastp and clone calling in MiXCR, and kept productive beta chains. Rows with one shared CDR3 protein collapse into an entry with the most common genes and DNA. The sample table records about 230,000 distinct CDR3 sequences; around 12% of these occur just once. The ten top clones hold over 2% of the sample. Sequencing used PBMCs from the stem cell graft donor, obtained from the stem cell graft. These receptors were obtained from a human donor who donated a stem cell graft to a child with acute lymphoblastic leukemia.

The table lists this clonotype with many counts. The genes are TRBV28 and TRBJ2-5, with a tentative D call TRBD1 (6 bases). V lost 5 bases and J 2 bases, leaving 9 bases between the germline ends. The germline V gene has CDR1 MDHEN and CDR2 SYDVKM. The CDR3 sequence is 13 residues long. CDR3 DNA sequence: TGTGCCAGCAGTCGGACAGTGCAAGAGACCCAGTACTTC. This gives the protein CASSRTVQETQYF.

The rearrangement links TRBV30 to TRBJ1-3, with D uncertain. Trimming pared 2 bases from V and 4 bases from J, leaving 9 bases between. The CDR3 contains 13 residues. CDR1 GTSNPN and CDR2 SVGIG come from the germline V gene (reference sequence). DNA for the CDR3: TGTGCCTGGAGTCGGTCGGGAGGAAACACCATATATTTT. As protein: CAWSRSGGNTIYF.

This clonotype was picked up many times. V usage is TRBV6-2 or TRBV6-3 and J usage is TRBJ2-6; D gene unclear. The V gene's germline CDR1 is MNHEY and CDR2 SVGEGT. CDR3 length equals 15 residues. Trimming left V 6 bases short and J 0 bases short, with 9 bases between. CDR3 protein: CASRSSGSGANVLTF. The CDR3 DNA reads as TGTGCCAGCAGAAGCTCGGGCTCTGGGGCCAACGTCCTGACTTTC.

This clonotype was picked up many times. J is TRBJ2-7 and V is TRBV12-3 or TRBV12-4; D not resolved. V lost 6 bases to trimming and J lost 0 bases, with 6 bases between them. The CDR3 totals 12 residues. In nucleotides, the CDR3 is TGTGCCAGCAGCTTGGACTCCTACGAGCAGTACTTC. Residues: CASSLDSYEQYF.

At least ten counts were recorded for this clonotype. The CDR3 nucleotides are TGTGCCAGCAGTTTATCGGGGGCACGAGGCTACACCTTC. Its protein product is CASSLSGARGYTF. This chain connects TRBV28 to TRBJ1-2; tentatively, D is TRBD1 (6 bases). This CDR3 is built from 13 residues. Per germline, CDR1 MDHEN and CDR2 SYDVKM. V was shortened by 1 base and J by 8 bases, with 11 bases between the two germline ends.

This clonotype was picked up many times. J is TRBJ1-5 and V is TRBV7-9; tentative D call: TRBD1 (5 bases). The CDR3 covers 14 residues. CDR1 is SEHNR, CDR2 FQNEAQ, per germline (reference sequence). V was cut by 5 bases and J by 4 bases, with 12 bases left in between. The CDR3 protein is CASSRDGENQPQHF. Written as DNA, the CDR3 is TGTGCCAGCAGCCGGGACGGAGAAAATCAGCCCCAGCATTTT.

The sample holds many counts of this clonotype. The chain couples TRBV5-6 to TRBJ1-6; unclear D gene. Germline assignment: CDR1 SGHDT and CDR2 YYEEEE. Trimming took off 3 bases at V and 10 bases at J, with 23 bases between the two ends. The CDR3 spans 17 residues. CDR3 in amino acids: CASSSDRGRGGISPLHF. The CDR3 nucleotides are TGTGCCAGCAGCTCAGACCGAGGCCGGGGAGGAATCTCACCCCTCCACTTT.

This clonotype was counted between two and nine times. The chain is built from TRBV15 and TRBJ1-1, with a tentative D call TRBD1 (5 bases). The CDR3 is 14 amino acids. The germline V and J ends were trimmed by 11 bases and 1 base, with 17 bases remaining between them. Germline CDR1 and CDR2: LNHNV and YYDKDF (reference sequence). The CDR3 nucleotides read TGTGCCGCCTCCTGGGGAAGGGGGAACACTGAAGCTTTCTTT. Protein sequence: CAASWGRGNTEAFF. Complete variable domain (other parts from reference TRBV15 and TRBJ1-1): DAMVIQNPRYQVTQFGKPVTLSCSQTLNHNVMYWYQQKSSQAPKLLFHYYDKDFNNEADTPDNFQSRRPNTSFCFLDIRSPGLGDTAMYLCAASWGRGNTEAFFGQGTRLTVV.

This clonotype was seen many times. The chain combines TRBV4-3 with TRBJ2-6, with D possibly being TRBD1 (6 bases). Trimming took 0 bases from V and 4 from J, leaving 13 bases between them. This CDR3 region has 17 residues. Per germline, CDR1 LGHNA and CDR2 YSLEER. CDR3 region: CASSQEDSLTGANVLTF. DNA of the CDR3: TGCGCCAGCAGCCAAGAGGACAGCCTCACCGGGGCCAACGTCCTGACTTTC.

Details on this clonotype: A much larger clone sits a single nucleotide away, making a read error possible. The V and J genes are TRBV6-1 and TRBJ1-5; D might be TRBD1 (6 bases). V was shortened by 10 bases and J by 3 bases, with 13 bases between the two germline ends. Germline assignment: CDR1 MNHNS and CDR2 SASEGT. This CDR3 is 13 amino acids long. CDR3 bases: TGTGCCACCAAGACAGGTACCAATCAGCCCCAGCATTTT. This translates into CATKTGTNQPQHF.

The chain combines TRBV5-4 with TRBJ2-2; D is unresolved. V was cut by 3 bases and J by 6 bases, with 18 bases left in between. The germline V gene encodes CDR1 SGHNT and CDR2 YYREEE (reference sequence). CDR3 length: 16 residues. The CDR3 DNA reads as TGTGCCAGCAGCTCAAGCCCGGCCCGTTTGGCCGGGGAGCTGTTTTTT. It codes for CASSSSPARLAGELFF.

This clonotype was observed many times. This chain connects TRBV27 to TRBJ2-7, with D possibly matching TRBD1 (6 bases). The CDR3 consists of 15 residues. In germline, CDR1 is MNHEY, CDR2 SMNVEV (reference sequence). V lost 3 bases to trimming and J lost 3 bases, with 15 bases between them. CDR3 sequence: CASSFSQGGYYEQYF. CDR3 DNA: TGTGCCAGCAGTTTCTCACAGGGTGGCTACTACGAGCAGTACTTC.

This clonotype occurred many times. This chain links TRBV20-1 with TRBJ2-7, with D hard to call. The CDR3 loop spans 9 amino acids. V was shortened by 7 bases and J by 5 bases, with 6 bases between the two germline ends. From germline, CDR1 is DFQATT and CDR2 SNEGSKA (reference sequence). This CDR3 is CSVGHEQYF. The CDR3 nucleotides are TGCAGTGTCGGTCACGAGCAGTACTTC.

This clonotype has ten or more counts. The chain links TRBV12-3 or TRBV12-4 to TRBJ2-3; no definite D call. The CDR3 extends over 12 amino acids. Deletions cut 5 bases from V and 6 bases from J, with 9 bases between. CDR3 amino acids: CASSVLRDTQYF. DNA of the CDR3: TGTGCCAGCAGTGTCCTGAGGGATACGCAGTATTTT.

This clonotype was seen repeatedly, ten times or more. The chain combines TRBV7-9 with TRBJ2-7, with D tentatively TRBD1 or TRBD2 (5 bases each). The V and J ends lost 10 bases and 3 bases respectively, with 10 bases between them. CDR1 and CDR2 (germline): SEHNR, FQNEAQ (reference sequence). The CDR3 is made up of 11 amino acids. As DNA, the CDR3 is TGTGCCACCGAGGGGTTCTACGAGCAGTACTTC. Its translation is CATEGFYEQYF.

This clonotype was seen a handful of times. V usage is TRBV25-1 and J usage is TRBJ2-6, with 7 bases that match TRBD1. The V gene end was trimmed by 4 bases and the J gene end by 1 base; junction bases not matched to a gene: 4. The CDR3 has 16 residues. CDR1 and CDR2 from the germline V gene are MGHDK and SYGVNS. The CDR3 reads CASSVTTGSGANVLTF. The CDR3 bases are TGTGCCAGCAGTGTTACGACAGGGTCTGGGGCCAACGTCCTGACTTTC. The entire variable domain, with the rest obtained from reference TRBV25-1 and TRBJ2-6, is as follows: EADIYQTPRYLVIGTGKKITLECSQTMGHDKMYWYQQDPGMELHLIHYSYGVNSTEKGDLSSESTVSRIRTEHFPLTLESARPSHTSQYLCASSVTTGSGANVLTFGAGSRLTVL.

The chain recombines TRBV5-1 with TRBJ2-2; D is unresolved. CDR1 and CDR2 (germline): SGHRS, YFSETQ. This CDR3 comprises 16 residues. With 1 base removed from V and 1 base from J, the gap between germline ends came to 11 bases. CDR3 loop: CASSLLLEGNTGELFF. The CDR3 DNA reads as TGCGCCAGCAGCTTGCTCTTGGAAGGGAACACCGGGGAGCTGTTTTTT.

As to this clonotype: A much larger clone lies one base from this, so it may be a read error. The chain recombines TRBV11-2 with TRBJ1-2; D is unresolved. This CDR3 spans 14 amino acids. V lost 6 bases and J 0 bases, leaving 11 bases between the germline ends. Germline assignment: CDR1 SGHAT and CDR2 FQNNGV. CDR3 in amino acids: CASSPDMTNYGYTF. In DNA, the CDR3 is TGTGCCAGCAGTCCGGATATGACTAACTATGGCTACACCTTC.

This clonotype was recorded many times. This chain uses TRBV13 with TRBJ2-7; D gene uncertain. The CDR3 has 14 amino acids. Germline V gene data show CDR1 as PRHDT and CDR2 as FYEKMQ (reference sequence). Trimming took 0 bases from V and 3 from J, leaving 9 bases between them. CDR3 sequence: CASSLGTEDYEQYF. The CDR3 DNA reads TGTGCCAGCAGCTTAGGGACGGAAGACTACGAGCAGTACTTC. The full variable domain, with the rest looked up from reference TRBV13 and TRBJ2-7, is AAGVIQSPRHLIKEKRETATLKCYPIPRHDTVYWYQQGPGQDPQFLISFYEKMQSDKGSIPDRFSAQQFSDYHSELNMSSLELGDSALYFCASSLGTEDYEQYFGPGTRLTVT.

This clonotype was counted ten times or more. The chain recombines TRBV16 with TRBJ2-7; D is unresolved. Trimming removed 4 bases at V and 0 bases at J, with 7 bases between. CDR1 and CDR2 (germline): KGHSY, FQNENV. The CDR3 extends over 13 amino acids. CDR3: CASSPGPSYEQYF. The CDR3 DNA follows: TGTGCCAGCAGCCCCGGGCCCTCCTACGAGCAGTACTTC.

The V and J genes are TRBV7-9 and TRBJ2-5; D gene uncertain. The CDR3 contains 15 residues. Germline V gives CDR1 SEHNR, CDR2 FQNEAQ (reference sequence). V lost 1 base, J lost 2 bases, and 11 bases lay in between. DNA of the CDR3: TGTGCCAGCAGCTTAGATTCGACTCCACAAGAGACCCAGTACTTC. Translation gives CASSLDSTPQETQYF.

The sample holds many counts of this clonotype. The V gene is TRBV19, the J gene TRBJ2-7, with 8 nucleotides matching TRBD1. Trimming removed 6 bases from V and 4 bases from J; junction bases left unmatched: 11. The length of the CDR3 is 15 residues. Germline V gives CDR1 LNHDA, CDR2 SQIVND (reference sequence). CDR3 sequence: CASSTPGTGLYEQYF. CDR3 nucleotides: TGTGCCAGTAGCACCCCCGGGACAGGACTTTACGAGCAGTACTTC.

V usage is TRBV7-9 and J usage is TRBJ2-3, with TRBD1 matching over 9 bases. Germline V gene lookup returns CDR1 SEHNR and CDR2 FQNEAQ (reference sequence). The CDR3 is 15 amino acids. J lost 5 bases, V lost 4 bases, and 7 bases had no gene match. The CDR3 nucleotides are TGTGCCAGCAGCTCCTCCGGGACAGGGAGAGATACGCAGTATTTT. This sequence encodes CASSSSGTGRDTQYF.

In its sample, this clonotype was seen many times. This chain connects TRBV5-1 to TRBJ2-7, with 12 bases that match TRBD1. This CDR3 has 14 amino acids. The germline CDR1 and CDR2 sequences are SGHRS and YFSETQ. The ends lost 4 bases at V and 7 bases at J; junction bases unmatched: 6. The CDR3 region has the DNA TGCGCCAGCAGCCCGGGACAGGGGGCCTGGGAGCAGTACTTC. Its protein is CASSPGQGAWEQYF.

CDR3 bases: TGTGCCAGCAGCTTATCGCAGGCGAACACCGGGGAGCTGTTTTTT. Its translation is CASSLSQANTGELFF. The V and J genes are TRBV7-9 and TRBJ2-2; no definite D call. Trimming stripped 2 bases from V and 0 bases from J, with 7 bases between. Per the germline V gene, CDR1 is SEHNR and CDR2 is FQNEAQ (reference sequence). This CDR3 spans 15 amino acids.

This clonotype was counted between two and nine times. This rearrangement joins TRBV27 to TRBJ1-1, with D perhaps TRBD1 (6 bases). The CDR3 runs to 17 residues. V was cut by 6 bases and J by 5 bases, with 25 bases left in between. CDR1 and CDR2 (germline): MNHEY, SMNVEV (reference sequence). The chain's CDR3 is CASSRAPGGGLLTEAFF. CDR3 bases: TGTGCCAGCAGCCGGGCCCCCGGCGGGGGCCTATTAACTGAAGCTTTCTTT.

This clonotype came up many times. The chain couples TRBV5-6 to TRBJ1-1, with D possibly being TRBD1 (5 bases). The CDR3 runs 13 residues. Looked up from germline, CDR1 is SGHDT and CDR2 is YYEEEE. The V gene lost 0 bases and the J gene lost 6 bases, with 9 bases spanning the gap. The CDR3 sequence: CASSLDMGPEAFF. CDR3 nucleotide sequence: TGTGCCAGCAGCTTGGATATGGGGCCTGAAGCTTTCTTT.

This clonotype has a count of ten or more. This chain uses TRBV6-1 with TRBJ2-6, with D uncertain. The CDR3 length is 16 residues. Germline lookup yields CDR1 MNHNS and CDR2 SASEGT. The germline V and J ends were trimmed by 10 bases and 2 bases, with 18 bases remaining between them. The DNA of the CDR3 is TGTGCCACCTCGCCCCTATTGTGGACTGGGGCCAACGTCCTGACTTTC. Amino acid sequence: CATSPLLWTGANVLTF.

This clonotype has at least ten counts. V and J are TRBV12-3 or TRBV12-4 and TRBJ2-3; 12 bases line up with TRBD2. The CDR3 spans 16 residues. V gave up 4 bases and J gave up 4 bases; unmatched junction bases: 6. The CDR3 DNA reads TGTGCCAGCAGTTCGACTAGCGGGGGTGGGGCAGATACGCAGTATTTT. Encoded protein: CASSSTSGGGADTQYF.

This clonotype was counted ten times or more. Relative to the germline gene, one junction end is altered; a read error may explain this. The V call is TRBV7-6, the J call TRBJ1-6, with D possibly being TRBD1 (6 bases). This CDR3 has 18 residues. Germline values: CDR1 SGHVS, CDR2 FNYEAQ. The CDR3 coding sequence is TGTGCCAGCAGCTCCATCCTGGAGGGGGGGGCGAGGGGTTCACCGCTCCACTTT. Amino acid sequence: CASSSILEGGARGSPLHF.